The clone carrying this T cell receptor (beta chain) was counted a few times. Its specificity is not known. Described time point: patch test 2, 6 weeks after DPC sensitization. The treatment is: therapeutic diphenylcyclopropenone sensitization with weekly scalp DPC. Donors were 18 to 70-year-old alopecia patients suitable for DPC. Blood, whole and unfractionated, served as the source for total RNA extraction. Within the library, unique molecular identifiers were attached to each individual cDNA molecule. Using its own MiXCR run on the RACE reads, TCRdb lists one record per CDR3 protein. Here the sample spans tens of thousands of distinct CDR3 sequences, more than 9.5% being singletons. These data come from a study of human T cells and chemical hapten exposure. The V gene's germline CDR1 is SGDLS and CDR2 YYNGEE. V was pared by 2 bases and J by 0 bases, with 8 bases between. CDR3 length: 14 amino acids.

Study conclusions and caveats: Among TCRs, those above 1 in 1000 frequency were unaffected by DPC sensitization.

The clonotype comes from a man aged 40-55 years with alopecia areata. Some clones in this sample may be carry-over from other donors' samples. The genes are TRBV9 and TRBJ2-5; D gene unclear. Here the sequenced sample was whole blood, taken in connection with sensitization to the hapten diphenylcyclopropenone (DPC). The CDR3 DNA follows: TGTGCCAGCAGCGTCTTTTCGGACCAAGAGACCCAGTACTTC. The encoded protein is CASSVFSDQETQYF. Looking up the rest from reference TRBV9 and TRBJ2-5 gives the full variable domain: DSGVTQTPKHLITATGQRVTLRCSPRSGDLSVYWYQQSLDQGLQFLIQYYNGEERAKGNILERFSAQQFPDLHSELNLSSLELGDSALYFCASSVFSDQETQYFGPGTRLLVL.